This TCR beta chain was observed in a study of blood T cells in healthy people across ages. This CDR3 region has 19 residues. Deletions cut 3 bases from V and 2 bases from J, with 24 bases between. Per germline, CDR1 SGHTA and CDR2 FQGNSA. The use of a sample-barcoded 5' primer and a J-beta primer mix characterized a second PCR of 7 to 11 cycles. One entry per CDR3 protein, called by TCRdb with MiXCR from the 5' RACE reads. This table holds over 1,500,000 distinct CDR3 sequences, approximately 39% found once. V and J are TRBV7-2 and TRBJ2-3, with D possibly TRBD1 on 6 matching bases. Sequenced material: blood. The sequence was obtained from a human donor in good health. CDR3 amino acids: CASSLRRGAGRLLTDTQYF. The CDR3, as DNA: TGTGCCAGCAGCTTGCGCAGGGGTGCCGGGCGACTCCTCACAGATACGCAGTATTTT.